This TCR beta chain was found in a study of T-cell memory formation after mild COVID-19. For this clonotype: Antigen specificity is unknown.

V was cut by 2 bases and J by 0 bases, with 7 bases left in between. The V gene's germline CDR1 is MNHEY and CDR2 SVGAGI. The CDR3 sequence is 14 residues long. Broader study findings: Day 15 to 85 contracting clones showed balanced CD4/CD8; later expanders leaned CD4+.

TCRdb analysed the 5' RACE reads with MiXCR anew, one entry per CDR3 protein. The sample has over 350,000 distinct CDR3 sequences; roughly 24% are singletons. The source material was PBMCs or a T cell subset sorted from them (not recorded which). The chain combines TRBV6-5 with TRBJ1-2; D call uncertain. This clonotype originated in an adult woman who had mild COVID-19 (a few samples of this study predate the infection). Cell type and time point are not known. As DNA, the CDR3 is TGTGCCAGCAGTTACAGTTCCTCTAACTATGGCTACACCTTC. This gives the protein CASSYSSSNYGYTF.